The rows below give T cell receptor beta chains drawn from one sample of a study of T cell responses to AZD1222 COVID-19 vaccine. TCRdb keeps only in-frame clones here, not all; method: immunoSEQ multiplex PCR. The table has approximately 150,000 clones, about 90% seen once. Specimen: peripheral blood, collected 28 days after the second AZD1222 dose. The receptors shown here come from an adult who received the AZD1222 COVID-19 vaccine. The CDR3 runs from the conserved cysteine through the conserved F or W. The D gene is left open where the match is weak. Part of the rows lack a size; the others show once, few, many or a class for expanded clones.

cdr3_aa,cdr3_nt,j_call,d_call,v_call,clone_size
CSASLTRGGFDNEQFF,TGCAGTGCTAGTCTGACCAGGGGAGGATTCGACAATGAGCAGTTCTTC,TRBJ2-1,.,TRBV20-1,.
CASSPMIAADTQYF,TGTGCCAGCAGTCCAATGATAGCTGCAGATACGCAGTATTTT,TRBJ2-3,.,TRBV7-9,.
CACPKTGNYGYTF,TGTGCCTGCCCCAAGACAGGGAACTATGGCTACACCTTC,TRBJ1-2,TRBD1,TRBV30,.
CSASGTTRETQYF,TGCAGTGCTAGTGGGACTACGCGCGAGACCCAGTACTTC,TRBJ2-5,TRBD2,TRBV20-1,.
CASSLQGSGNSPLHF,TGTGCCAGCAGCTTACAGGGGTCTGGGAATTCACCCCTCCACTTT,TRBJ1-6,.,TRBV11-1,.
CASSYSDRDGYTF,TGTGCCAGCAGTTACTCTGACAGGGATGGCTACACCTTC,TRBJ1-2,TRBD1,TRBV6-5,.
CASSSLTGMNTEAFF,TGTGCCAGCAGTTCGCTGACAGGGATGAACACTGAAGCTTTCTTT,TRBJ1-1,TRBD1,TRBV28,.
CASSSQGNYGYTF,TGTGCCAGCAGCTCACAGGGCAACTATGGCTACACCTTC,TRBJ1-2,.,TRBV28,.
CASSLADRDEEKLFF,TGCGCCAGCAGCTTAGCCGACAGGGACGAGGAAAAACTGTTTTTT,TRBJ1-4,TRBD1,TRBV5-1,.
CASSLATGGYTF,TGTGCCAGCAGCTTGGCAACGGGCGGCTACACCTTC,TRBJ1-2,.,TRBV5-6,.
CASSLRSRILAKNIQYF,TGTGCCAGCAGCTTAAGGTCTCGGATTCTAGCCAAAAACATTCAGTACTTC,TRBJ2-4,.,TRBV7-8,.
CASNGATNTGNTIYF,TGTGCCAGTAACGGGGCGACGAATACTGGAAACACCATATATTTT,TRBJ1-3,.,TRBV19,.
CASSKDRVSDEQFF,TGTGCCAGCAGCAAGGACAGGGTTAGCGATGAGCAGTTCTTC,TRBJ2-1,TRBD1,TRBV11-2,.
CASSEATYGELFF,TGTGCCAGCAGTGAAGCTACTTACGGGGAGCTGTTTTTT,TRBJ2-2,.,TRBV2,.
CASSLNPRTGPAFF,TGTGCCAGCAGCTTAAACCCACGAACAGGGCCAGCTTTCTTT,TRBJ1-1,.,TRBV7-3,.
CASSSVIGAFF,TGTGCCAGCAGTAGCGTGATAGGGGCTTTCTTT,TRBJ1-1,.,TRBV28,.
CSLGQSQETQYF,TGCAGCCTAGGACAGTCCCAAGAGACCCAGTACTTC,TRBJ2-5,.,TRBV29-1,.
CASSPARTGGAQPQHF,TGTGCCAGTAGTCCCGCAAGGACAGGGGGTGCGCAGCCCCAGCATTTT,TRBJ1-5,TRBD1,TRBV19,.
CASSSGRDTEKAFF,TGTGCCAGTAGTTCGGGACGGGACACCGAGAAAGCTTTCTTT,TRBJ1-1,.,TRBV19,.
CASSRDQSYEQYF,TGTGCCAGCAGCCGGGACCAATCCTACGAGCAGTACTTC,TRBJ2-7,.,TRBV5-4,.
CASSIGQGIETQYF,TGTGCCAGTAGTATAGGACAGGGAATAGAGACCCAGTACTTC,TRBJ2-5,TRBD1,TRBV19,.
CASSQGGGYEQYF,TGTGCCAGCAGCCAAGGTGGAGGGTACGAGCAGTACTTC,TRBJ2-7,.,TRBV3-1/TRBV3-2,.
CATSRDTRSGEQFF,TGTGCCACTTCCCGGGACACAAGATCGGGTGAGCAGTTCTTC,TRBJ2-1,.,TRBV24-1,.
CATSRDPIERGTQYF,TGTGCCACCAGCAGAGATCCGATCGAAAGGGGGACCCAGTACTTC,TRBJ2-5,.,TRBV15,few
CATSRDRSGANEQFF,TGTGCCACCAGCAGAGATCGGAGCGGGGCTAATGAGCAGTTCTTC,TRBJ2-1,TRBD2,TRBV15,once
CASSESGMGYNEQFF,TGTGCCAGCAGCGAGTCAGGGATGGGGTACAATGAGCAGTTCTTC,TRBJ2-1,.,TRBV2,.
CASSWTSGGLTDTQYF,TGTGCCAGCAGCTGGACTAGCGGGGGGCTAACAGATACGCAGTATTTT,TRBJ2-3,TRBD2,TRBV7-2,.
CATRKSANYGYTF,TGTGCCACCAGGAAAAGTGCTAACTATGGCTACACCTTC,TRBJ1-2,.,TRBV12-3/TRBV12-4,.
CATSGAGTGVQPQHF,TGTGCCACCAGTGGGGCCGGGACAGGGGTTCAGCCCCAGCATTTT,TRBJ1-5,TRBD1,TRBV24-1,few
CASSPTGLKDNEQFF,TGTGCCAGCAGCCCCACCGGGCTTAAGGACAATGAGCAGTTCTTC,TRBJ2-1,.,TRBV7-3,.
CASSVGRLDEQYF,TGTGCCAGCAGCGTAGGAAGGTTGGACGAGCAGTACTTT,TRBJ2-7,.,TRBV9,.
CASSSGASVRDTQYF,TGTGCCAGCAGCTCCGGGGCTAGCGTGAGAGATACGCAGTATTTT,TRBJ2-3,.,TRBV11-3,.
CASSKLRGHGTSGRNEQFF,TGTGCCAGCAGCAAGCTGCGAGGACACGGGACTAGCGGGAGAAATGAGCAGTTCTTC,TRBJ2-1,.,TRBV21-1,.
CASSLDQTQTEAFF,TGTGCCAGCAGCTTAGATCAAACTCAAACTGAAGCTTTCTTT,TRBJ1-1,.,TRBV11-2,.
CASSPPMGLNSQYF,TGTGCCAGCTCACCACCGATGGGACTGAATAGTCAATATTTT,TRBJ2-3,.,TRBV18,.